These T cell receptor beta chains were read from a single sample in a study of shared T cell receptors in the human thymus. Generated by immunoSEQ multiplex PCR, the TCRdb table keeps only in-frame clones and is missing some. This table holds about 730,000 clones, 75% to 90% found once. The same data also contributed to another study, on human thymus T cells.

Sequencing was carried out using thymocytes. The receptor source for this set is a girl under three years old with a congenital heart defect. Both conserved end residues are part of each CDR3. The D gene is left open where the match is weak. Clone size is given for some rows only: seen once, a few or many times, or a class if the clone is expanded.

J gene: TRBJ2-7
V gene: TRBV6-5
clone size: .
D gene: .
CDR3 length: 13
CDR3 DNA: TGTGCCAGCAAGGGACTGAGCTCCTACGAGCAGTACTTC
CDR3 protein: CASKGLSSYEQYF

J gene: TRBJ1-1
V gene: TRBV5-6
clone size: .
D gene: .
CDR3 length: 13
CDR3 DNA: TGTGCCAGCAGCTTGGGTGGGGGGACTGAAGCTTTCTTT
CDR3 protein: CASSLGGGTEAFF

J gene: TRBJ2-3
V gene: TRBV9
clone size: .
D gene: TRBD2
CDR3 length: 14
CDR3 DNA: TGTGCCAGCAGCATTAGCGGGGGGCAAGATACGCAGTATTTT
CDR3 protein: CASSISGGQDTQYF

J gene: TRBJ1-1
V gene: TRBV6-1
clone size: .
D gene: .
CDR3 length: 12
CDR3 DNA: TGTGCCAGCAGTGACTGGAACACTGAAGCTTTCTTT
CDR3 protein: CASSDWNTEAFF

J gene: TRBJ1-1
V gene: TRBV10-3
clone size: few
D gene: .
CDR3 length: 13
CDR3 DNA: TGTGCCATCAGTGGAGGTCTTCACCCTGAAGCTTTCTTT
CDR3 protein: CAISGGLHPEAFF

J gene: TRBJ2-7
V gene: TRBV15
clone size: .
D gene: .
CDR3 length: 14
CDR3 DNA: TGTGCCACCAGCCCGGAGGGGTTTTCCTACGAGCAGTACTTC
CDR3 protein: CATSPEGFSYEQYF

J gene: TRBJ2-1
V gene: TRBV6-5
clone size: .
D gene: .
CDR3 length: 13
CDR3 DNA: TGTGCCAGCAGGCGCGAAAACTACAATGAGCAGTTCTTC
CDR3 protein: CASRRENYNEQFF

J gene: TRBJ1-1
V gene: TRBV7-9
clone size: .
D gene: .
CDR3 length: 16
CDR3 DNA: TGTGCCAGCAGTCCCCGGCCGGGGGATCTGGACACTGAAGCTTTCTTT
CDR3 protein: CASSPRPGDLDTEAFF

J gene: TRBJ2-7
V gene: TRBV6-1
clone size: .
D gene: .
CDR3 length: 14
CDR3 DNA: TGTGCCAGCAACCGGCGGGTTAACCCCTACGAGCAGTACTTC
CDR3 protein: CASNRRVNPYEQYF

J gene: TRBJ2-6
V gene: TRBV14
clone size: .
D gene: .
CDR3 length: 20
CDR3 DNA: TGTGCCAGCAGCCGGGGGGGGCAGCCCTTTAACTTCTCTGGGGCCAACGTCCTGACTTTC
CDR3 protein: CASSRGGQPFNFSGANVLTF

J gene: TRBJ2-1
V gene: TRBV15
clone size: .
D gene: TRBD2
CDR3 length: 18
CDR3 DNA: TGTGCCACCAGCAGAGTAGCTAGCGGGGGGGAAGGCTACAATGAGCAGTTCTTC
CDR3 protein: CATSRVASGGEGYNEQFF

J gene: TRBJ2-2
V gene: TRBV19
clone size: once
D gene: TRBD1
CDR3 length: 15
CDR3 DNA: TGTGCCAGTAAGCGACAGGGGGTACTCCCCGGGGAGCTGTTTTTT
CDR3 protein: CASKRQGVLPGELFF

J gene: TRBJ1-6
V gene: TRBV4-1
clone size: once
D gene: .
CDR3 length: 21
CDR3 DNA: TGCGCCAGCAGCCAAGGTGCCAGGCAAAGTTTGGGGAGCTCCTATAATTCACCCCTCCACTTT
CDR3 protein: CASSQGARQSLGSSYNSPLHF

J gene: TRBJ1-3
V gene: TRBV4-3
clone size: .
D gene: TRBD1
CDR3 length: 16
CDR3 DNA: TGCGCCAGCAGCCTTTTCAGGGGGCGGTCTGGAAACACCATATATTTT
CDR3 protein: CASSLFRGRSGNTIYF

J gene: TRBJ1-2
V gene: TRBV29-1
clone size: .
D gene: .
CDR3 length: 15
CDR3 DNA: TGCAGCGTTGAGAGACGGCGACAGACAGCCTATGGCTACACCTTC
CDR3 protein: CSVERRRQTAYGYTF

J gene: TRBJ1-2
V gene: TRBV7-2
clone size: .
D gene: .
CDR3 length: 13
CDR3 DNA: TGTGCCAGCAGCTTCGGAACGGGCTATGGCTACACCTTC
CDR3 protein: CASSFGTGYGYTF

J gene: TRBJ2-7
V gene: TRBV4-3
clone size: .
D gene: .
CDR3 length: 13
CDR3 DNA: TGCGCCAGCAGCCAAGATGGGCCCGACGAGCAGTACTTC
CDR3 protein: CASSQDGPDEQYF

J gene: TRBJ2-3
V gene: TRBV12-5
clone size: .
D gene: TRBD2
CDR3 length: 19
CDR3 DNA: TGTGCTAGTGGTGTGCGCTATGGGACTAGCGGGTTCAGCACAGATACGCAGTATTTT
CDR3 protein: CASGVRYGTSGFSTDTQYF

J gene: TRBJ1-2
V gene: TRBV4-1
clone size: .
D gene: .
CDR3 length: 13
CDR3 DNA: TGCGCCAGCAGAGGAGGGAATAACTATGGCTACACCTTC
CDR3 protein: CASRGGNNYGYTF

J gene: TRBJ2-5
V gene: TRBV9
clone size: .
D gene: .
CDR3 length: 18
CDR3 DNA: TGTGCCAGCAGCGTAGCTTGGAGGAGCGCCCCAGATCAAGAGACCCAGTACTTC
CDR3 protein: CASSVAWRSAPDQETQYF

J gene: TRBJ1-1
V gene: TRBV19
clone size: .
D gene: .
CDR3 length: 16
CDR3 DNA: TGTGCCAGTAGTAAACATGCATGGGGCGCGAACACTGAAGCTTTCTTT
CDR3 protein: CASSKHAWGANTEAFF

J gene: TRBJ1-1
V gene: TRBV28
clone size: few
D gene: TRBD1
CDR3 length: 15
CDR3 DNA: TGTGCCAGCAGTTTATTAGGGGACAGGAACACTGAAGCTTTCTTT
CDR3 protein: CASSLLGDRNTEAFF

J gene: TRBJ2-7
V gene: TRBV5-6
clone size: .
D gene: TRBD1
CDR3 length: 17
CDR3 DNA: TGTGCCAGCAGCTTACGTTCACCCCTGGACAGGGTCTACGAGCAGTACTTC
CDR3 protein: CASSLRSPLDRVYEQYF

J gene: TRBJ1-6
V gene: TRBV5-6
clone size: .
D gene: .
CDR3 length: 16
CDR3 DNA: TGTGCCAGCAGCTTGGCCTGGGGAGGGTTTAATTCACCCCTCCACTTT
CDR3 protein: CASSLAWGGFNSPLHF

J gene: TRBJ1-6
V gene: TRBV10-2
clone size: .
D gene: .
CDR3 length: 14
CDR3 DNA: TGCGCCAGCGTGGAGGAGGTACTGTGGTCACCCCTCCACTTT
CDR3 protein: CASVEEVLWSPLHF

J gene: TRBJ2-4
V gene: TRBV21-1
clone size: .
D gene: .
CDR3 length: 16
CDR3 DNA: TGTGCCAGCAGCAAAGGAACAGGCAAGCGACAAAACATTCAGTACTTC
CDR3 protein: CASSKGTGKRQNIQYF

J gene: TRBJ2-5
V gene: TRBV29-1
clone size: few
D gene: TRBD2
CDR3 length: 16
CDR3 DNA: TGCAGCGTTGGAAAATCTAGCGGGGGGATCAGGGAGACCCAGTACTTC
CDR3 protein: CSVGKSSGGIRETQYF

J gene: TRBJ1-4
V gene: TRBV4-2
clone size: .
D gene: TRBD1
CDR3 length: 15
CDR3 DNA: TGTGCCAGCAGCCAAGAAAGGACAGGGCAAGAAAAACTGTTTTTT
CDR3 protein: CASSQERTGQEKLFF

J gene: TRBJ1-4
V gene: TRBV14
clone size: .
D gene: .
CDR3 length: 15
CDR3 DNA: TGTGCCAGCAGCCAAGGACGGGGTGCCCGGGAAAAACTGTTTTTT
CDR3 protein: CASSQGRGAREKLFF

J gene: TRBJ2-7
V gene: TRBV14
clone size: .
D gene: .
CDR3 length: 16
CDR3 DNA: TGTGCCAGCAGCCAAGACCATGGGCAGGCTACCTACGAGCAGTACTTC
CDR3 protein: CASSQDHGQATYEQYF

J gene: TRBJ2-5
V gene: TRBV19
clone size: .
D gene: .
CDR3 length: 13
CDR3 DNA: TGTGCCAGCACTAGGGTCACGGGAGAGACCCAGTACTTC
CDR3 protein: CASTRVTGETQYF

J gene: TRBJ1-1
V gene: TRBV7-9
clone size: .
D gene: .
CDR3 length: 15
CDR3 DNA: TGTGCCAGCAGCTTTGTACAGCTCAAGAACACTGAAGCTTTCTTT
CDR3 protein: CASSFVQLKNTEAFF

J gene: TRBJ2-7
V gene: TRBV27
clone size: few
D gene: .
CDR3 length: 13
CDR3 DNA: TGTGCCAGCATCTTCGAGAGGTTCTACGAGCAGTACTTC
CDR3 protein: CASIFERFYEQYF

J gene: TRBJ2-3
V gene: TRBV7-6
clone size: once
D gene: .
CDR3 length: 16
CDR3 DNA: TGTGCCAGCAGCTTAGCGCTAGATTATCGGGCAGATACGCAGTATTTT
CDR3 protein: CASSLALDYRADTQYF